These T cell receptor beta chains were read from a single sample in a study of identical twins. One entry per CDR3 protein, called by TCRdb with MiXCR from the 5' RACE reads. Among about 660,000 distinct CDR3 sequences listed, over 8.5% were seen once. These data were likewise used in another study, on yellow fever vaccine responses in identical twins.

Sample: PBMCs. The source of these receptors is a woman between 18 and 29 years old in good health. CDR3s include the opening cysteine and the closing phenylalanine or tryptophan. Clone size is not always given. Where it is, it says once, few, many or a class for expanded clones.

>TRBV2|TRBJ2-2|NA
CASRLSISGELFF
>TRBV12-3/TRBV12-4|TRBJ2-7|many
CASSLRLTYEQYF
>TRBV5-5|TRBJ2-2|many
CASSHTLGPNTGELFF
>TRBV7-6|TRBJ2-1|many
CASSLRPGDYNEQFF
>TRBV27|TRBJ2-7|few
CATASGTGAYEQYF
>TRBV5-1|TRBJ2-3|NA
CASSLSVLAGVRDTDTQYF
>TRBV6-1|TRBJ2-7|few
CASSEGWTGFDEQYF
>TRBV6-2/TRBV6-3|TRBJ2-7|once
CASSYSTLTTEGEQYF
>TRBV2|TRBJ2-7|NA
CASRAYSYEQYF
>TRBV6-2/TRBV6-3|TRBJ2-2|NA
CASSYTVLSQVVTGELFF